This TCR beta chain emerged from a study of blood T cells in healthy people across ages. Between the trimmed V and J ends, which lost 5 bases and 7 bases, there was a span of 18 bases. The CDR3 contains 14 residues. The germline V gene encodes CDR1 DFQATT and CDR2 SNEGSKA (reference sequence). Primed by a sample-barcoded 5' primer and a J-beta primer mix, a second PCR proceeded for about 6 to 12 cycles. Tags on each cDNA molecule came from a template-switch adaptor with 12 random nucleotides. TCRdb re-analysed the 5' RACE reads in MiXCR, keeping a single row per CDR3 protein. The sample includes 550,000 to 750,000 distinct CDR3 sequences, roughly 21% of them seen just once. This clonotype has more than one count but fewer than ten.

The rearrangement links TRBV20-1 to TRBJ2-1; TRBD1 or TRBD2 may be the D gene (5 bases each). The specimen sequenced was blood. The sequence derives from a man aged 65 to 85 in good health. CDR3 sequence: CSAPPPGPENEQFF. CDR3 coding DNA: TGCAGTGCTCCCCCCCCGGGACCTGAGAATGAGCAGTTCTTC.